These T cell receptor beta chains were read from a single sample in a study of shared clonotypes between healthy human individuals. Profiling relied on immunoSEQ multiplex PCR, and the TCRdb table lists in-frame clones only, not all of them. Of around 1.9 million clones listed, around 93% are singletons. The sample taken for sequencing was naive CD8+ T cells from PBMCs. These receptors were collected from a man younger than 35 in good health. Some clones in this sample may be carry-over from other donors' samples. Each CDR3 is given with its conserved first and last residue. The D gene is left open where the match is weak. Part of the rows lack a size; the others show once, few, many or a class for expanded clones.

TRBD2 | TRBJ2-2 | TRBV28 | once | TGTGCCAGCAGTCTAGGACTAGCGGTGACTCTCGGGGAGCTGTTTTTT | CASSLGLAVTLGELFF
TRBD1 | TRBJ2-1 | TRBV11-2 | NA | TGTGCCAGCAGCTTTGGAACAGGGGAGAGCTACAATGAGCAGTTCTTC | CASSFGTGESYNEQFF
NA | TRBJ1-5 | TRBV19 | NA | TGTGCCAGTAACCTAGGACGGAGCAATCAGCCCCAGCATTTT | CASNLGRSNQPQHF
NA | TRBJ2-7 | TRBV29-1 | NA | TGCAGCGCCCTGTTCCGGCACTCCTACGAGCAGTACTTC | CSALFRHSYEQYF
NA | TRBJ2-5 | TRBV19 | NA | TGTGCCAGTAGTATAGATCTGGAGGGGGAGACCCAGTACTTC | CASSIDLEGETQYF
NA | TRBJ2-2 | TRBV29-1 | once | TGCAGCTTTCAAAAAAACACCGGGGAGCTGTTTTTT | CSFQKNTGELFF
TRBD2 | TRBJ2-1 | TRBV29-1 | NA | TGCAGCTCTGCGGGAGGCTCGACGGCAGACAATGAGCAGTTCTTC | CSSAGGSTADNEQFF
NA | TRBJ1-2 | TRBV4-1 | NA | TGCGCCAGCAGCCAAGAGCCAGGGGTCAACTATGGCTACACCTTC | CASSQEPGVNYGYTF
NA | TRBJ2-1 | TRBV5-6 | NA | TGTGCCAGCAGCATAAGGACTAACTACAATGAGCAGTTCTTC | CASSIRTNYNEQFF
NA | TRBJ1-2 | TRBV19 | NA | TGTGCCAGCCGGGGCAGGGAGGACTATGGCTACACCTTC | CASRGREDYGYTF
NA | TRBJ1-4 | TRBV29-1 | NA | TGCAGCGTCAGGGGTGAGGGGCTGGGGGAAAAACTGTTTTTT | CSVRGEGLGEKLFF
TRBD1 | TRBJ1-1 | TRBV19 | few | TGTGCCAGTAGTATAGACGCCGGGACAGAGAACACTGAAGCTTTCTTT | CASSIDAGTENTEAFF
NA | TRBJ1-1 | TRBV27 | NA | TGTGCCAGCAGCCTGACAGTGAACACTGAAGCTTTCTTT | CASSLTVNTEAFF
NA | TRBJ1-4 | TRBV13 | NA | TGTGCCAGCAGCTCGGGGCTCAATGAAAAACTGTTTTTT | CASSSGLNEKLFF
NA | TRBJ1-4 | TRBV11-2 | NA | TGTGCCAGCCGCGCCGCAACTAATGAAAAACTGTTTTTT | CASRAATNEKLFF
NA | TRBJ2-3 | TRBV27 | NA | TGTGCCAGCAGTATGAGTATTGGGGCGACAGATACGCAGTATTTT | CASSMSIGATDTQYF
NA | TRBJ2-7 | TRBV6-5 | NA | TGTGCCAGCAGCTGGGACCGGGTGAATGACTACGAGCAGTACTTC | CASSWDRVNDYEQYF
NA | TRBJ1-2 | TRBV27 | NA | TGTGCCAGCAGTTTCGCCGCGGGCGGGGGCTATGGCTACACCTTC | CASSFAAGGGYGYTF
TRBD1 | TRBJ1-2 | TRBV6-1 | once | TGTGCCAGCAGTGAAGCCCGGGACAGGCTTAACTATGGCTACACCTTC | CASSEARDRLNYGYTF
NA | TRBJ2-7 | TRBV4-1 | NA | TGCGCCAGCAGCCAAGAGGCAGGGCGATCCTACGAGCAGTACTTC | CASSQEAGRSYEQYF
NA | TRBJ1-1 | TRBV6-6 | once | TGTGCCAGCAGTTACCCGTCAGGGTTTGGAGCTTTCTTT | CASSYPSGFGAFF
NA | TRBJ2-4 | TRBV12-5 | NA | TGTGCTAGTGCCGCGGGGGCCGACGGACAGTACTTC | CASAAGADGQYF
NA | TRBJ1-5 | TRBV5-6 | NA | TGTGCCAGCAGCTTTGGGGGTCAGCCCCAGCATTTT | CASSFGGQPQHF